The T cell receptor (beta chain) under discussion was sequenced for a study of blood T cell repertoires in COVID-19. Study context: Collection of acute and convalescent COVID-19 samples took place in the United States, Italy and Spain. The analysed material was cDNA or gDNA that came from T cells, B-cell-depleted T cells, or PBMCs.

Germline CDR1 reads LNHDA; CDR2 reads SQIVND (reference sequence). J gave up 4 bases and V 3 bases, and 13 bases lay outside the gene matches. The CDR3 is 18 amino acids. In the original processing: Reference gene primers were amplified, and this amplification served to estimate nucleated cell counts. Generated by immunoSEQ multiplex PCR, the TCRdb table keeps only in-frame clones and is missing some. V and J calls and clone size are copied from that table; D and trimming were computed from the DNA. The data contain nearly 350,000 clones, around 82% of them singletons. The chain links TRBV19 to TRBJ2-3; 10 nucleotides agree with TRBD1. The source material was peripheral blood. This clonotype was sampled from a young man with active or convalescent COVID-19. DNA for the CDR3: TGTGCCAGTAGTATCCGCGAACACGGGACAGGGGACGCAGATACGCAGTATTTT. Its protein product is CASSIREHGTGDADTQYF.